The clone carrying this T cell receptor (beta chain) occurred a few times. From the RT-PCR reads, TCRdb called clonotypes with MiXCR, one entry per CDR3 protein. Seen here are 800,000 to 1,000,000 distinct CDR3 sequences, roughly 18% observed once, and the top ten hold 5.5% to 6.5%. These data originate in a study of patients and donors after allogeneic stem cell transplantation. What was sequenced was blood, either unsorted or a sorted T cell fraction (not recorded which). The receptor comes from a human donor who was either an allogeneic HSCT recipient or a stem cell or donor lymphocyte infusion donor (not recorded which). It is not recorded whose cells these are; they may come from a transplant donor.

The CDR3 DNA follows: TGTGCCACCAGTGATTTCGGGGGTGGAGCTTTCTTT. This sequence encodes CATSDFGGGAFF. The genes are TRBV24-1 and TRBJ1-1; D perhaps matches TRBD1 (5 bases). The V and J ends lost 1 base and 10 bases respectively, with 9 bases between them. Germline V gives CDR1 KGHDR, CDR2 SFDVKD. The CDR3 consists of 12 residues.